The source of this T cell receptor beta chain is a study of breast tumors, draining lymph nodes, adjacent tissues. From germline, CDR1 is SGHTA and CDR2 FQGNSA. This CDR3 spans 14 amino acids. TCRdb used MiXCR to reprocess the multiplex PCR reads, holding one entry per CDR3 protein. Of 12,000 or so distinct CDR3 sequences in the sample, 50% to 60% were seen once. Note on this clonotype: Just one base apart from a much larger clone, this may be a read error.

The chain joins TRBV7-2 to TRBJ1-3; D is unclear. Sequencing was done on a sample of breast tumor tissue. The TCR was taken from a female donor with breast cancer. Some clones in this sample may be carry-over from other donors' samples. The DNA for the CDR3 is TGTGCCAGCAACTTACCCGGGGAGGGAAACACCATATATTTT. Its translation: CASNLPGEGNTIYF.